These 16 T cell receptor beta chains were all obtained from the same sample, sequenced in a study of cytomegalovirus exposure and HLA in healthy donors. Primers: 60 Vbeta forward and 13 Jbeta reverse. TCRdb keeps only in-frame clones here, not all; method: immunoSEQ multiplex PCR. Of about 190,000 clones detected, 85% to 90% appear once; the ten largest clones hold around 1.2%. Material: PBMCs. The receptors stem from a man younger than 45 in good health and CMV-seronegative.

The genes are TRBV5-8 and TRBJ1-5; no reliable D call. Trimming left V 0 bases short and J 0 bases short, with 13 bases between. The CDR3 consists of 17 residues. CDR1 SGHTS and CDR2 YDEGEE come from the germline V gene. As DNA, the CDR3 is TGTGCCAGCAGCTTGGGGCGGGTGGCTAATAGCAATCAGCCCCAGCATTTT. Translation gives CASSLGRVANSNQPQHF.

This sequence joins TRBV5-6 and TRBJ2-5, with 10 positions matching TRBD2. Germline V gene sequence: CDR1 SGHDT, CDR2 YYEEEE. Losses at the gene ends were 4 bases for V and 3 bases for J; bases not matched to a gene: 9. The CDR3 spans 16 residues. DNA of the CDR3: TGTGCCAGCAGCCGCTCTAGCGGGAGAATAGAAGAGACCCAGTACTTC. It specifies CASSRSSGRIEETQYF.

This clone was found a few times. Other DNA sequences from this sample encode an identical CDR3 as well. V gene TRBV19 combines with J gene TRBJ1-1, with TRBD1 as a possible D gene (5 bases). V shed 8 bases and J shed 1 base, with 11 bases lying between them. Germline-derived CDR1 and CDR2 are LNHDA and SQIVND (reference sequence). This CDR3 has 13 amino acids. CDR3: CASQFGGNTEAFF. The CDR3 nucleotides are TGTGCCAGTCAATTCGGGGGGAACACTGAAGCTTTCTTT. Complete variable domain (other parts from reference TRBV19 and TRBJ1-1): DGGITQSPKYLFRKEGQNVTLSCEQNLNHDAMYWYRQDPGQGLRLIYYSQIVNDFQKGDIAEGYSVSREKKESFPLTVTSAQKNPTAFYLCASQFGGNTEAFFGQGTRLTVV.

The rearrangement links TRBV2 to TRBJ1-4; 7 bases fit TRBD1. Trimming cost V 4 bases and J 4 bases; bases outside gene matches: 3. Germline V gene data show CDR1 as SNHLY and CDR2 as FYNNEI. This CDR3 spans 14 amino acids. In DNA, the CDR3 is TGTGCCAGCAGTGTCGGGACAGTTAATGAAAAACTGTTTTTT. Protein: CASSVGTVNEKLFF.

In its sample, this clone was seen once. The V call is TRBV2, the J call TRBJ2-5; 8 nucleotides agree with TRBD1. Looked up from germline, CDR1 is SNHLY and CDR2 is FYNNEI. J gave up 5 bases and V 4 bases, and 6 bases lay outside the gene matches. The CDR3 covers 14 residues. CDR3 sequence (DNA): TGTGCCAGCAGTGCCGCCAGGGGGCCTGAGACCCAGTACTTC. Amino acid sequence: CASSAARGPETQYF.

V is TRBV7-9 and J is TRBJ2-1; TRBD2 matches 10 bases. With V trimmed by 2 bases and J by 2 bases, 6 bases remained unmatched. In germline, CDR1 is SEHNR, CDR2 FQNEAQ (reference sequence). The CDR3 length is 17 residues. The CDR3 protein is CASSLRAAGGPYNEQFF. For the CDR3, the DNA is TGTGCCAGCAGCTTAAGGGCAGCGGGAGGGCCCTACAATGAGCAGTTCTTC.

This chain uses TRBV18 with TRBJ2-3; the match to TRBD1 covers 8 bases. The germline V gene encodes CDR1 KGHSH and CDR2 LQKENI. This CDR3 comprises 14 residues. J lost 5 bases, V lost 6 bases, and 7 bases had no gene match. Written as DNA, the CDR3 is TGTGCCAGCTCTTCGACAGGGGACAAAGATACGCAGTATTTT. Its translation is CASSSTGDKDTQYF.

The rearrangement uses TRBV19 and TRBJ2-2, with TRBD2 identical over 11 bases. The CDR3 has 16 amino acids. V was pared by 7 bases and J by 5 bases, with 9 bases of the junction left unmatched. Germline lookup yields CDR1 LNHDA and CDR2 SQIVND (reference sequence). As DNA, the CDR3 is TGTGCCAGTACCGGGACTAGCGGTGTCATAACCGGGGAGCTGTTTTTT. It yields the protein CASTGTSGVITGELFF.

With regard to this clone: One junction end disagrees with the germline gene, perhaps due to a read error. The chain has TRBV7-9 and TRBJ1-3; D is undetermined. The V gene's germline CDR1 is SEHNR and CDR2 FQNEAQ (reference sequence). This CDR3 is built from 16 residues. The CDR3 nucleotides are TGTTCCAGCAGCTTAGTGGAGGGTTCCTCTGGAAACACCATATATTTT. Protein sequence: CSSSLVEGSSGNTIYF.

This clone was observed once. The CDR3 DNA follows: TGTGCCACCAGCAGGCGGGGGGCGAACACCGGGGAGCTGTTTTTT. Translating it yields CATSRRGANTGELFF. The chain employs TRBV15 and TRBJ2-2; 8 positions agree with TRBD2. Germline trimming cut 3 bases from V and 0 bases from J; bases unmatched to any gene: 0. From germline, CDR1 is LNHNV and CDR2 YYDKDF (reference sequence). The CDR3 covers 15 residues. The whole variable domain, remainder taken from reference TRBV15 and TRBJ2-2, is DAMVIQNPRYQVTQFGKPVTLSCSQTLNHNVMYWYQQKSSQAPKLLFHYYDKDFNNEADTPDNFQSRRPNTSFCFLDIRSPGLGDTAMYLCATSRRGANTGELFFGEGSRLTVL.

The genes are TRBV6-1 and TRBJ2-7, with 7 bases lining up with TRBD1. The germline gives CDR1 MNHNS, CDR2 SASEGT. CDR3 length: 15 amino acids. The ends lost 0 bases at V and 2 bases at J; junction bases unmatched: 4. CDR3 nucleotide sequence: TGTGCCAGCAGTGAAGCCCAAGGGGGCCCCTACGAGCAGTACTTC. Its translation: CASSEAQGGPYEQYF.

The V gene is TRBV28, the J gene TRBJ2-2; 8 bases fit TRBD1. The CDR3 runs 13 residues. Per the germline V gene, CDR1 is MDHEN and CDR2 is SYDVKM. Unmatched junction bases numbered 5, after V lost 10 bases and J lost 4 bases. The DNA of the CDR3 is TGTGCCATAGAACAGGGGGGCACCGGGGAGCTGTTTTTT. It specifies CAIEQGGTGELFF.

V and J are TRBV6-1 and TRBJ1-1, with a tentative D call TRBD1 (5 bases). The ends were cut back, 3 bases at V and 5 bases at J, with 10 bases in the middle. CDR1 is MNHNS, CDR2 SASEGT, per germline. This CDR3 is 13 amino acids long. Written as DNA, the CDR3 is TGTGCCAGCAGTGAGGGCCGGGGGACTGAAGCTTTCTTT. It codes for CASSEGRGTEAFF.

The chain employs TRBV16 and TRBJ2-6; tentatively, D is TRBD1 (5 bases). The CDR3 has 14 residues. V gave up 6 bases and J gave up 5 bases, with 11 bases separating them. Germline V gene data show CDR1 as KGHSY and CDR2 as FQNENV. The CDR3 is CASRVRARANVLTF. The CDR3 nucleotides are TGTGCCAGCAGAGTCAGGGCCAGGGCCAACGTCCTGACTTTC.

In this sample, this clone turned up a few times. This chain connects TRBV5-1 to TRBJ2-4; 7 nucleotides match TRBD2. V shed 0 bases and J 1 base; nucleotides not matched to a gene: 4. Germline-derived CDR1 and CDR2 are SGHRS and YFSETQ. This CDR3 has 16 amino acids. CDR3 bases: TGCGCCAGCAGCTTGGCTGGAGCGGGGGCCAAAAACATTCAGTACTTC. It codes for CASSLAGAGAKNIQYF.

Here the CDR3 reads CASSQVRGNTGELFF. The DNA of the CDR3 is TGCGCCAGCAGCCAAGTGCGGGGAAACACCGGGGAGCTGTTTTTT. The rearrangement joins TRBV4-1 to TRBJ2-2, with D possibly matching TRBD2 (6 bases). Looked up from germline, CDR1 is MGHRA and CDR2 is YSYEKL. CDR3 length: 15 amino acids. V was pared by 1 base and J by 2 bases, with 8 bases between.